By share, the clone carrying this T cell receptor beta chain counts as medium-sized. Its cognate antigen is unknown. The sample comes from a study of a mutant IDH1 vaccine in newly diagnosed glioma. Study context: Treated patients showed a male proportion of roughly 62%, a female proportion of around 40%, and a mean age of approximately 40 years. The V12 visit happened in week 35, and the V13 visit happened in week 47.

Clones were read by immunoSEQ multiplex PCR, and TCRdb kept only the in-frame ones, dropping some. This repertoire shows over 40,000 clones, approximately 90% found once; its top ten account for around 1.5%. V was pared by 6 bases and J by 11 bases, with 13 bases between. The CDR3 contains 11 residues. The germline CDR1 and CDR2 sequences are MNHNS and SASEGT. Time point denoted: week 35, safety follow-up. The content of each vaccine dose was 300 ug of mutant IDH1 20-mer peptide, and topical imiquimod accompanied it. The chain joins TRBV6-1 to TRBJ1-1, with D unresolved. This clonotype originated in a man in his forties or fifties with glioma. Specimen: PBMCs, collected from a glioma patient whose treatment included an IDH1 peptide vaccine. The CDR3 protein is CASSARFLAFF. CDR3 nucleotides: TGTGCCAGCAGCGCCCGGTTTTTGGCTTTCTTT.